The next 25 T cell receptor beta chains were all read from a single sample in a study of blood T cell repertoires in COVID-19. Generated by immunoSEQ multiplex PCR, the TCRdb table keeps only in-frame clones and is missing some. The table has hundreds of thousands of clones, 85% seen once. Input material: peripheral blood. The origin of the receptors is a woman aged 45-60 years with active or convalescent COVID-19.

This chain links TRBV29-1 with TRBJ2-7; TRBD2 matches 9 bases. J lost 2 bases, V lost 4 bases, and 3 bases had no gene match. The CDR3 covers 13 residues. Germline assignment: CDR1 SQVTM and CDR2 ANQGSEA. CDR3 sequence (DNA): TGCAGCGTTGGGGCGGGAGGGCCCTACGAGCAGTACTTC. The encoded protein is CSVGAGGPYEQYF.

The J gene is TRBJ1-2, the V gene TRBV14; D might be TRBD1 (5 bases). The CDR3 extends over 15 amino acids. CDR1 and CDR2 from the germline V gene are SGHDN and FVKESK. The V end lost 1 base, the J end lost 7 bases, and 16 bases lay between the germline ends. Here the CDR3 reads CASSQGIQGLGGYTF. CDR3 DNA: TGTGCCAGCAGCCAAGGAATTCAGGGCCTTGGTGGCTACACCTTC.

The genes are TRBV6-5 and TRBJ2-1; D is uncertain. The length of the CDR3 is 10 residues. Trimming took 7 bases from V and 7 from J, leaving 5 bases between them. Germline V gives CDR1 MNHEY, CDR2 SVGAGI. In nucleotides, the CDR3 is TGTGCCAGCAAACTAAATGAGCAGTTCTTC. Translated: CASKLNEQFF.

This clone has only a few counts. The V gene is TRBV10-3, the J gene TRBJ1-1; 9 bases map to TRBD1. V was clipped by 5 bases and J by 7 bases; unmatched bases: 11. CDR3 length: 15 amino acids. Germline-derived CDR1 and CDR2 are ENHRY and SYGVKD. CDR3 sequence reads: CAISRGQGFGDEAFF. The CDR3 DNA is TGTGCCATCAGTCGTGGACAGGGGTTCGGGGATGAAGCTTTCTTT.

CDR3: CASSYSRDTFSEQYF. CDR3 DNA sequence: TGTGCCAGCAGTTACTCGAGAGACACGTTTAGCGAGCAGTACTTC. V usage is TRBV6-5 and J usage is TRBJ2-7, with D unclear. V shed 0 bases and J shed 6 bases, with 15 bases lying between them. In germline, CDR1 is MNHEY, CDR2 SVGAGI. This CDR3 is 15 amino acids long.

This rearrangement joins TRBV5-5 to TRBJ1-1; tentatively, D is TRBD1 (6 bases). Germline values: CDR1 SGHKS, CDR2 YYEKEE (reference sequence). Trimming took off 2 bases at V and 2 bases at J, with 10 bases between the two ends. The CDR3 sequence is 14 residues long. Written as DNA, the CDR3 is TGTGCCAGCAGCTTATTGACAGGAAACACTGAAGCTTTCTTT. Its translation is CASSLLTGNTEAFF.

V usage is TRBV5-5 and J usage is TRBJ2-5, with 10 positions matching TRBD2. Looked up from germline, CDR1 is SGHKS and CDR2 is YYEKEE (reference sequence). This CDR3 contains 15 residues. V dropped 2 bases and J dropped 1; count of bases not matched to a gene: 2. The CDR3 protein is CASSLLAGTQETQYF. For the CDR3, the DNA is TGTGCCAGCAGCTTACTAGCGGGAACCCAAGAGACCCAGTACTTC. Filled out from reference TRBV5-5 and TRBJ2-5, the complete variable domain reads DAGVTQSPTHLIKTRGQQVTLRCSPISGHKSVSWYQQVLGQGPQFIFQYYEKEERGRGNFPDRFSARQFPNYSSELNVNALLLGDSALYLCASSLLAGTQETQYFGPGTRLLVL.

The V gene is TRBV6-6, the J gene TRBJ2-7; a possible D gene is TRBD1 (6 bases). Trimming took 6 bases from V and 2 from J, leaving 20 bases between them. This CDR3 comprises 16 residues. Germline assignment: CDR1 MNHNY and CDR2 SVGAGI (reference sequence). The CDR3 DNA follows: TGTGCCAGCAGCCCCGCGCCGGGACAATTCACCTACGAGCAGTACTTC. Amino acids: CASSPAPGQFTYEQYF.

This sequence joins TRBV4-2 and TRBJ1-2, with 9 bases matching TRBD1. V dropped 0 bases and J dropped 4; count of bases not matched to a gene: 12. CDR3 length: 18 residues. Per the germline V gene, CDR1 is LGHNA and CDR2 is YNFKEQ. CDR3 sequence reads: CASSQEPGTGNSLYGYTF. The CDR3, as DNA: TGTGCCAGCAGCCAAGAACCCGGGACAGGGAATTCCCTCTATGGCTACACCTTC.

V and J are TRBV7-8 and TRBJ2-7; weak D call: TRBD1 (6 bases). This CDR3 is 15 amino acids long. V was cut by 5 bases and J by 6 bases, with 20 bases left in between. Germline V CDR1 and CDR2: SGHVS, FQNEAQ. CDR3 sequence reads: CASSVTGLSSLEQYF. The CDR3 nucleotides read TGTGCCAGCAGCGTAACAGGGCTGTCCTCCCTCGAGCAGTACTTC.

The table lists this clone with a count of one. This chain uses TRBV27 with TRBJ2-6; possibly TRBD2 for D (6 bases). This CDR3 spans 18 amino acids. V lost 3 bases to trimming and J lost 0 bases, with 15 bases between them. Looked up from germline, CDR1 is MNHEY and CDR2 is SMNVEV (reference sequence). CDR3: CASSLGFAGSSGANVLTF. As DNA, the CDR3 is TGTGCCAGCAGTTTGGGGTTCGCGGGGAGCTCTGGGGCCAACGTCCTGACTTTC. Filled out from reference TRBV27 and TRBJ2-6, the complete variable domain reads EAQVTQNPRYLITVTGKKLTVTCSQNMNHEYMSWYRQDPGLGLRQIYYSMNVEVTDKGDVPEGYKVSRKEKRNFPLILESPSPNQTSLYFCASSLGFAGSSGANVLTFGAGSRLTVL.

This rearrangement joins TRBV5-6 to TRBJ1-1; D perhaps matches TRBD1 (6 bases). Per germline, CDR1 SGHDT and CDR2 YYEEEE. V lost 1 base to trimming and J lost 7 bases, with 8 bases between them. This CDR3 is built from 12 residues. CDR3 sequence reads: CASSLTGSEAFF. The CDR3 coding sequence is TGTGCCAGCAGCTTGACAGGGAGTGAAGCTTTCTTT.

The CDR3 region is CASSVTPSGVSYNEQFF. CDR3 DNA sequence: TGTGCCAGCAGCGTGACACCTTCGGGGGTGTCCTACAATGAGCAGTTCTTC. The V call is TRBV9, the J call TRBJ2-1; D is possibly TRBD2 (6 bases). This CDR3 is 17 amino acids long. Trimming stripped 2 bases from V and 1 base from J, with 16 bases between. Germline assignment: CDR1 SGDLS and CDR2 YYNGEE.

V gene TRBV29-1 combines with J gene TRBJ2-1; 8 bases match TRBD2. Germline CDR1 and CDR2: SQVTM and ANQGSEA. V lost 2 bases to trimming and J lost 6 bases; unmatched junction nucleotides: 15. This CDR3 region has 17 residues. In DNA, the CDR3 is TGCAGCGTTGAACCCTTAGCCGGGAGGGCTTTCGGCAATGAGCAGTTCTTC. Residues: CSVEPLAGRAFGNEQFF.

The rearrangement links TRBV11-2 to TRBJ2-2; D is unclear. Trimming stripped 0 bases from V and 4 bases from J, with 6 bases between. The CDR3 is 14 amino acids. The germline CDR1 and CDR2 sequences are SGHAT and FQNNGV. CDR3 amino acids: CASSLELVTGELFF. For the CDR3, the DNA is TGTGCCAGCAGCTTAGAATTAGTCACCGGGGAGCTGTTTTTT.

The rearrangement links TRBV14 to TRBJ1-1; 9 positions match TRBD1. Trimming took 4 bases from V and 4 from J; bases not matched to a gene: 4. Per germline, CDR1 SGHDN and CDR2 FVKESK. This CDR3 is 14 amino acids long. CDR3 DNA sequence: TGTGCCAGCAGCCTGAAGACAGGGGGCACTGAAGCTTTCTTT. It encodes CASSLKTGGTEAFF. Full variable domain (remainder filled in from reference TRBV14 and TRBJ1-1): EAGVTQFPSHSVIEKGQTVTLRCDPISGHDNLYWYRRVMGKEIKFLLHFVKESKQDESGMPNNRFLAERTGGTYSTLKVQPAELEDSGVYFCASSLKTGGTEAFFGQGTRLTVV.

The chain is built from TRBV18 and TRBJ2-7, with 7 bases identical to TRBD1. V lost 4 bases, J lost 2 bases, and 2 bases stayed unmatched. CDR1 and CDR2 (germline): KGHSH, LQKENI. The CDR3 has 13 residues. As DNA, the CDR3 is TGTGCCAGCTCACGGGGACAGACCTACGAGCAGTACTTC. Residues: CASSRGQTYEQYF. Using reference TRBV18 and TRBJ2-7 for the parts outside the CDR3, the full variable domain is NAGVMQNPRHLVRRRGQEARLRCSPMKGHSHVYWYRQLPEEGLKFMVYLQKENIIDESGMPKERFSAEFPKEGPSILRIQQVVRGDSAAYFCASSRGQTYEQYFGPGTRLTVT.

The J gene is TRBJ1-2, the V gene TRBV2, with 9 nucleotides matching TRBD1. Germline CDR1 SNHLY, CDR2 FYNNEI. The CDR3 loop spans 15 amino acids. The V and J ends lost 4 bases and 1 base, in that order; junction bases with no gene match: 4. The CDR3 bases are TGTGCCAGCAGTGTTGGACAGGGGAATAACTATGGCTACACCTTC. Translation: CASSVGQGNNYGYTF.

The gene calls are TRBV5-1 and TRBJ2-3; 14 bases agree with TRBD2. This CDR3 has 16 amino acids. The V gene end was trimmed by 4 bases and the J gene end by 2 bases; junction bases not matched to a gene: 3. Germline V gene data show CDR1 as SGHRS and CDR2 as YFSETQ. The CDR3 bases are TGCGCCAGCAGCGGACTAGCGGGGGGAAACACAGATACGCAGTATTTT. This sequence encodes CASSGLAGGNTDTQYF.

The chain carries TRBV6-1 and TRBJ2-3, with TRBD1 as a possible D gene (6 bases). The V and J ends lost 3 bases and 2 bases respectively, with 12 bases between them. The CDR3 consists of 15 residues. CDR1 and CDR2 (germline): MNHNS, SASEGT. The CDR3 protein is CASSDTPGVTDTQYF. In DNA, the CDR3 is TGTGCCAGCAGTGACACCCCAGGGGTCACAGATACGCAGTATTTT.

The chain couples TRBV11-2 to TRBJ2-4; 7 bases fit TRBD2. This CDR3 comprises 16 residues. With V trimmed by 8 bases and J by 7 bases, 17 bases remained unmatched. Germline CDR1 reads SGHAT; CDR2 reads FQNNGV. The chain's CDR3 is CASGSSLTSVWNIQYF. The DNA of the CDR3 is TGTGCCAGCGGAAGTTCCCTAACTAGCGTCTGGAACATTCAGTACTTC.

The count of this clone is one. The chain employs TRBV19 and TRBJ1-5; D is perhaps TRBD1 (6 bases). The CDR3 totals 14 residues. The germline V gene encodes CDR1 LNHDA and CDR2 SQIVND (reference sequence). Trimming left V 4 bases short and J 3 bases short, with 10 bases between. CDR3 region: CASSTGQINQPQHF. CDR3 DNA: TGTGCCAGTAGTACCGGACAGATCAATCAGCCCCAGCATTTT.

The V gene is TRBV2, the J gene TRBJ2-3; tentatively, D is TRBD2 (6 bases). Germline V CDR1 and CDR2: SNHLY, FYNNEI. The CDR3 length is 16 residues. The ends were cut back, 4 bases at V and 0 bases at J, with 14 bases in the middle. CDR3 bases: TGTGCCAGCAGTGGGCCAGGCGGGATCAGCACAGATACGCAGTATTTT. Its translation: CASSGPGGISTDTQYF. The entire variable domain, with the rest obtained from reference TRBV2 and TRBJ2-3, is as follows: EPEVTQTPSHQVTQMGQEVILRCVPISNHLYFYWYRQILGQKVEFLVSFYNNEISEKSEIFDDQFSVERPDGSNFTLKIRSTKLEDSAMYFCASSGPGGISTDTQYFGPGTRLTVL.

This clone was picked up one time. V and J are TRBV28 and TRBJ1-2, with TRBD1 matching 9 bases. The V gene's germline CDR1 is MDHEN and CDR2 SYDVKM. The CDR3 has 15 residues. J gave up 1 base and V 7 bases, and 7 bases lay outside the gene matches. The CDR3 DNA sequence: TGTGCCAGCAAACCGCGACAGGGGGTTAACTATGGCTACACCTTC. Translated, it gives CASKPRQGVNYGYTF.

The CDR3 reads CASSLLAGEIGEQYF. The CDR3 region has the DNA TGCGCCAGCAGCTTGTTAGCGGGGGAAATCGGCGAGCAGTACTTC. The chain combines TRBV5-1 with TRBJ2-7; 9 nucleotides align to TRBD2. The trim removed 1 base at V and 6 bases at J, leaving 8 bases unmatched. Germline values: CDR1 SGHRS, CDR2 YFSETQ. This CDR3 has 15 amino acids.